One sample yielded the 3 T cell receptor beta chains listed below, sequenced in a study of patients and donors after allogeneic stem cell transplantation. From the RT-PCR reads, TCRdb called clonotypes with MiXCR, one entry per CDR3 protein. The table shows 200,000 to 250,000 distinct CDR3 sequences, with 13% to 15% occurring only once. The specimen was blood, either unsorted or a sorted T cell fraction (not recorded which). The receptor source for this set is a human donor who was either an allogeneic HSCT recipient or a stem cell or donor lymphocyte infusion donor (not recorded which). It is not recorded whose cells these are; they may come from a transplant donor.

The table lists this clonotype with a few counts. CDR3 bases: TGTGCCAGCAGTTTTCCCCGAAGTAACACTGAAGCTTTCTTT. Amino acids: CASSFPRSNTEAFF. The genes are TRBV12-3 or TRBV12-4 and TRBJ1-1; D remains ambiguous. This CDR3 comprises 14 residues. Deletions cut 3 bases from V and 2 bases from J, with 10 bases between.

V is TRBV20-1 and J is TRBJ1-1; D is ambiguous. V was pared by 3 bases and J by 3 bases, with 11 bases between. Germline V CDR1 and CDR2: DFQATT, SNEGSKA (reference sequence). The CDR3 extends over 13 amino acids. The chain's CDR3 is CSASYLRDTEAFF. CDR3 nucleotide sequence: TGCAGTGCTAGTTACTTGAGGGACACTGAAGCTTTCTTT.

The chain's CDR3 is CASSSPVVDEKLFF. As DNA, the CDR3 is TGTGCCAGCAGTTCCCCGGTTGTGGATGAAAAACTGTTTTTT. The rearrangement uses TRBV28 and TRBJ1-4; D is ambiguous. Trimming stripped 4 bases from V and 6 bases from J, with 12 bases between. Germline V gene data show CDR1 as MDHEN and CDR2 as SYDVKM. The CDR3 length is 14 residues.